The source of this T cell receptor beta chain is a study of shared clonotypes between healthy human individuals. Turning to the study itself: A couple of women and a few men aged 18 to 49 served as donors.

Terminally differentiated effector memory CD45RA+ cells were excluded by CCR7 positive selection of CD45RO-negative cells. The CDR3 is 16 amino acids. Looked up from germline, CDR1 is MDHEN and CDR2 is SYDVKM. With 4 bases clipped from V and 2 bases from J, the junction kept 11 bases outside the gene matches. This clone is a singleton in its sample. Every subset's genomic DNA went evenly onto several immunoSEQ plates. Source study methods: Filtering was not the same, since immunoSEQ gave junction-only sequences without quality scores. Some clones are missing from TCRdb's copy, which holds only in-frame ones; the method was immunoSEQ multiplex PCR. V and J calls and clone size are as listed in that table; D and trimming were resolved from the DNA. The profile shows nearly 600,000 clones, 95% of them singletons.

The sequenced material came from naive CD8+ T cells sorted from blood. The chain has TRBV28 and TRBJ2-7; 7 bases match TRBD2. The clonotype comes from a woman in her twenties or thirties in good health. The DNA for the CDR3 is TGTGCCAGCAGTTGGGATGGGGGGGTACGCGCCTACGAGCAGTACTTC. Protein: CASSWDGGVRAYEQYF.